This T cell receptor (beta chain) is drawn from a study of neurological immune-mediated disorders. Study-level findings and limits: According to phylogenetic grouping, one related-CDR3 cluster, a possible signature, contained the repertoires of 18 of 34 multiple sclerosis patients.

Germline V gene sequence: CDR1 SGDLS, CDR2 YYNGEE. The CDR3 has 16 residues. Trimming took off 3 bases at V and 3 bases at J, with 17 bases between the two ends. Each CDR3 protein gets one entry after TCRdb re-called the 5' RACE reads with MiXCR. Seen here are approximately 59,000 distinct CDR3 sequences, around 5% observed once, and the top ten hold about 5.7%. At least ten counts were recorded for this clonotype. Its antigen is unidentified. The specimen sequenced was PBMCs. The chain is built from TRBV9 and TRBJ2-3; D is uncertain. This sequence originates from a human donor with multiple sclerosis. The donor label of this sample is uncertain. The CDR3, as DNA: TGTGCCAGCAGCGCCCCAGTTGGCAAGATGACAGATACGCAGTATTTT. Encoded protein: CASSAPVGKMTDTQYF.